These 32 T cell receptor beta chains originate from one sample sequenced in a study of siplizumab effects on memory and regulatory T cells. Assay used: immunoSEQ multiplex PCR; TCRdb lists only in-frame clones, some missing. The table lists around 86,000 clones, over 85% of them singletons. What was sequenced was non-Treg CD4+ T cells sorted from blood. These receptors all stem from a human donor in good health.

This clone was picked up one time. The chain uses TRBV30 and TRBJ2-3; either TRBD1 or TRBD2 may fit D (6 bases each). This CDR3 has 14 residues. V was trimmed by 4 bases and J by 4 bases, leaving 15 bases between them. The V gene's germline CDR1 is GTSNPN and CDR2 SVGIG (reference sequence). Written as DNA, the CDR3 is TGTGCCTGGATTCGAGAAAGGGGGGCAGATACGCAGTATTTT. Translated: CAWIRERGADTQYF.

The V call is TRBV18, the J call TRBJ1-3; maybe TRBD1 (5 bases). The germline V and J ends were trimmed by 3 bases and 4 bases, with 10 bases remaining between them. Germline lookup yields CDR1 KGHSH and CDR2 LQKENI. The CDR3 is 14 amino acids. The CDR3 DNA follows: TGTGCCAGCTCACCTCGGGACTTAGGAAACACCATATATTTT. This sequence encodes CASSPRDLGNTIYF.

This clone came up once. The genes are TRBV19 and TRBJ2-4; D gene ambiguous. Germline-derived CDR1 and CDR2 are LNHDA and SQIVND (reference sequence). The ends were cut back, 5 bases at V and 1 base at J, with 15 bases in the middle. CDR3 length equals 16 residues. CDR3 sequence: CASSSGLMWAKNIQYF. In nucleotides, the CDR3 is TGTGCCAGTAGTTCTGGCTTAATGTGGGCCAAAAACATTCAGTACTTC.

This chain links TRBV5-4 with TRBJ2-5, with 8 bases fitting TRBD2. Per germline, CDR1 SGHNT and CDR2 YYREEE (reference sequence). This CDR3 is 16 amino acids long. V lost 0 bases and J lost 4; bases outside the gene matches: 8. CDR3 DNA: TGTGCCAGCAGCTTGGCCCCCGGACTAGCAGGAGAGACCCAGTACTTC. This gives the protein CASSLAPGLAGETQYF.

The chain employs TRBV21-1 and TRBJ2-3; the table's D call, TRBD1, was not checked against the DNA. TRBV21-1 is a listed pseudogene. This CDR3 spans 17 amino acids. The CDR3 nucleotides are TGTGCCAGCAACAACAGGGGACGGGGAATCAGGACCTTTACGCAGTATTTT. Amino acid sequence: CASNNRGRGIRTFTQYF.

The rearrangement uses TRBV18 and TRBJ2-3; the D gene is possibly TRBD2 (6 bases). Germline values: CDR1 KGHSH, CDR2 LQKENI. Trimming pared 2 bases from V and 6 bases from J, leaving 12 bases between. The CDR3 has 14 residues. This CDR3 reads CASSPAGLGDTQYF. The CDR3 bases are TGTGCCAGCTCACCAGCGGGGCTCGGGGATACGCAGTATTTT.

The chain employs TRBV7-2 and TRBJ2-3; D not resolved. In germline, CDR1 is SGHTA, CDR2 FQGNSA. The V and J ends lost 1 base and 5 bases respectively, with 7 bases between them. This CDR3 region has 13 residues. The chain's CDR3 is CASSLVKGDTQYF. CDR3 sequence (DNA): TGTGCCAGCAGCTTAGTCAAGGGAGATACGCAGTATTTT. Based on the CDR3 plus reference TRBV7-2 and TRBJ2-3, the full variable domain is GAGVSQSPSNKVTEKGKDVELRCDPISGHTALYWYRQSLGQGLEFLIYFQGNSAPDKSGLPSDRFSAERTGGSVSTLTIQRTQQEDSAVYLCASSLVKGDTQYFGPGTRLTVL.

The chain employs TRBV7-2 and TRBJ1-2; D unresolved. The V gene lost 3 bases and the J gene lost 0 bases, with 8 bases spanning the gap. CDR3 length equals 14 residues. CDR1 is SGHTA and CDR2 is FQGNSA in the germline V gene. In nucleotides, the CDR3 is TGTGCCAGCAGCTTCCCCGACACTAACTATGGCTACACCTTC. Its protein is CASSFPDTNYGYTF.

A few counts support this clone. The gene calls are TRBV6-1 and TRBJ1-4, with D perhaps TRBD1 (5 bases). CDR3 size: 14 residues. Trimming cost V 6 bases and J 7 bases, with 15 bases left between them. Germline CDR1 reads MNHNS; CDR2 reads SASEGT. Written as DNA, the CDR3 is TGTGCCAGCAGCCAGGGAGAGGGTATTGAAAAACTGTTTTTT. Translated: CASSQGEGIEKLFF.

The chain is built from TRBV6-6 and TRBJ1-2; D gene ambiguous. The CDR3 loop spans 11 amino acids. Germline V gene lookup returns CDR1 MNHNY and CDR2 SVGAGI (reference sequence). Trimming shortened V by 6 bases and J by 7 bases, and 9 bases separated the two germline ends. CDR3 nucleotide sequence: TGTGCCAGCAGGGAGGTTGGTGGCTACACCTTC. As protein: CASREVGGYTF.

V is TRBV9 and J is TRBJ2-7; tentatively, D is TRBD1 (6 bases). CDR3 length: 14 residues. Trimming shortened V by 0 bases and J by 2 bases, and 9 bases separated the two germline ends. Germline V lookup: CDR1 SGDLS, CDR2 YYNGEE. CDR3 in amino acids: CASSVGTDPYEQYF. The CDR3 region has the DNA TGTGCCAGCAGCGTAGGGACAGACCCCTACGAGCAGTACTTC.

As DNA, the CDR3 is TGCAGCGGAGTGGGTTTGGAAAGTGAAAAACTGTTTTTT. Translated: CSGVGLESEKLFF. The chain employs TRBV29-1 and TRBJ1-4; D gene unclear. Germline V gives CDR1 SQVTM, CDR2 ANQGSEA. CDR3 length: 13 amino acids. The ends were cut back, 7 bases at V and 7 bases at J, with 16 bases in the middle.

The V gene is TRBV5-6, the J gene TRBJ1-2, with unresolved D. The CDR3 runs 19 residues. The V and J ends lost 5 bases and 0 bases respectively, with 26 bases between them. The V gene's germline CDR1 is SGHDT and CDR2 YYEEEE. The CDR3 here is CASRGANRAPVRTNYGYTF. The DNA for the CDR3 is TGTGCCAGCAGAGGAGCGAATAGGGCACCTGTTCGCACTAACTATGGCTACACCTTC. Drawing the rest from reference TRBV5-6 and TRBJ1-2, the complete variable domain is DAGVTQSPTHLIKTRGQQVTLRCSPKSGHDTVSWYQQALGQGPQFIFQYYEEEERQRGNFPDRFSGHQFPNYSSELNVNALLLGDSALYLCASRGANRAPVRTNYGYTFGSGTRLTVV.

The rearrangement joins TRBV5-6 to TRBJ2-1; 12 bases line up with TRBD2. The CDR3 consists of 14 residues. Germline lookup yields CDR1 SGHDT and CDR2 YYEEEE. The junction had 2 bases not matched to a gene; V was cut back by 3 bases and J by 7 bases. DNA for the CDR3: TGTGCCAGCAGCTCCGGACTAGCGGGGAATGAGCAGTTCTTC. Translating it yields CASSSGLAGNEQFF.

This chain connects TRBV4-2 to TRBJ1-4; tentatively, D is TRBD1 (5 bases). V shed 2 bases and J shed 6 bases, with 13 bases lying between them. The CDR3 has 15 amino acids. Germline V gives CDR1 LGHNA, CDR2 YNFKEQ. DNA of the CDR3: TGTGCCAGCAGCCAACCCTGGGGGAAGGATGAAAAACTGTTTTTT. Amino acid sequence: CASSQPWGKDEKLFF.

The chain employs TRBV7-2 and TRBJ2-1; either TRBD1 or TRBD2 may supply D (5 bases each). V dropped 1 base and J dropped 8 bases, with 6 bases sitting between them. The CDR3 loop spans 12 amino acids. Germline lookup yields CDR1 SGHTA and CDR2 FQGNSA. DNA of the CDR3: TGTGCCAGCAGCTTAGGAGGGGATGAGCAGTTCTTC. It specifies CASSLGGDEQFF.

The chain couples TRBV29-1 to TRBJ2-1; the D gene is possibly TRBD2 (6 bases). In germline, CDR1 is SQVTM, CDR2 ANQGSEA. The V gene lost 2 bases and the J gene lost 12 bases, with 14 bases spanning the gap. This CDR3 is 12 amino acids long. CDR3 amino acids: CSVERAGNGQFF. CDR3 sequence (DNA): TGCAGCGTTGAACGTGCGGGGAACGGGCAGTTCTTC.

The rearrangement joins TRBV30 to TRBJ2-7, with 8 bases aligning to TRBD2. CDR1 and CDR2 from the germline V gene are GTSNPN and SVGIG (reference sequence). The CDR3 has 14 residues. J gave up 6 bases and V 3 bases, and 10 bases lay outside the gene matches. CDR3 sequence: CAWRSGLAGGEQYF. The CDR3, as DNA: TGTGCCTGGAGATCAGGACTAGCAGGTGGCGAGCAGTACTTC.

The count of this clone is one. The chain links TRBV11-3 to TRBJ2-1; D perhaps matches TRBD1 (6 bases). CDR1 and CDR2 from the germline V gene are SGHNT and YENEEA. This CDR3 contains 15 residues. Deletions cut 0 bases from V and 10 bases from J, with 16 bases between. DNA for the CDR3: TGTGCCAGCAGCTTAGAGGCGACAGGTCGAGCGGAGCAGTTCTTC. It is translated as CASSLEATGRAEQFF.

The chain joins TRBV30 to TRBJ1-1; TRBD1 is a possible D gene (5 bases). The V gene's germline CDR1 is GTSNPN and CDR2 SVGIG (reference sequence). The ends were cut back, 3 bases at V and 4 bases at J, with 12 bases in the middle. The CDR3 spans 13 residues. CDR3: CAWRKWGSTEAFF. The CDR3 nucleotides are TGTGCCTGGAGGAAGTGGGGGAGCACTGAAGCTTTCTTT.

The chain uses TRBV7-9 and TRBJ2-3; 9 nucleotides line up with TRBD1. This CDR3 has 17 residues. The germline gives CDR1 SEHNR, CDR2 FQNEAQ (reference sequence). Losses at the gene ends were 5 bases for V and 1 base for J; bases not matched to a gene: 10. The CDR3 region is CASSETGTGSGTDTQYF. The CDR3 region has the DNA TGTGCCAGCAGCGAAACCGGGACAGGGAGCGGCACAGATACGCAGTATTTT.

The gene calls are TRBV11-3 and TRBJ2-5, with D possibly matching TRBD1 (6 bases). This CDR3 spans 20 amino acids. With 0 bases removed from V and 5 bases from J, the gap between germline ends came to 28 bases. CDR1 SGHNT and CDR2 YENEEA come from the germline V gene. CDR3 coding DNA: TGTGCCAGCAGCTTAGATCGTGCCCTGTGGGGGCACGGTAACGGGGAGACCCAGTACTTC. Residues: CASSLDRALWGHGNGETQYF.

The chain combines TRBV4-2 with TRBJ2-1, with 9 bases that match TRBD1. Losses at the gene ends were 4 bases for V and 0 bases for J; bases not matched to a gene: 7. The CDR3 sequence is 17 residues long. Germline CDR1 is LGHNA and CDR2 is YNFKEQ. The CDR3: CASSPRQGVSSYNEQFF. The CDR3 DNA sequence: TGTGCCAGCAGCCCCAGACAGGGGGTCAGCTCCTACAATGAGCAGTTCTTC.

V and J are TRBV5-8 and TRBJ1-5; no firm D call. Trimming took 0 bases from V and 0 from J, leaving 10 bases between them. The CDR3 runs to 16 residues. CDR1 and CDR2 (germline): SGHTS, YDEGEE. CDR3 sequence (DNA): TGTGCCAGCAGCTTGGAGGTAGAACTTAGCAATCAGCCCCAGCATTTT. Protein sequence: CASSLEVELSNQPQHF.

This chain connects TRBV11-3 to TRBJ2-7, with D perhaps TRBD2 (6 bases). This CDR3 has 16 residues. Germline V gene data show CDR1 as SGHNT and CDR2 as YENEEA. Deletions cut 2 bases from V and 7 bases from J, with 21 bases between. The CDR3 is CASSLSGPPGVGEQYF. The CDR3 nucleotides are TGTGCCAGCAGCTTAAGCGGCCCCCCGGGAGTGGGGGAGCAGTACTTC.

The chain has TRBV14 and TRBJ2-5, with TRBD1 matching over 9 bases. J gave up 5 bases and V 4 bases, and 11 bases lay outside the gene matches. The germline CDR1 and CDR2 sequences are SGHDN and FVKESK. CDR3 size: 16 residues. CDR3 DNA sequence: TGTGCCAGCAGCCGGGCCGGGACAGGGCATCGGGAGACCCAGTACTTC. Translated, it gives CASSRAGTGHRETQYF.

The CDR3 DNA sequence: TGCGCCAGCAGCGTCCAGAAGACTAGCGGGGAGCAGTTCTTC. Translating gives CASSVQKTSGEQFF. The V call is TRBV5-1, the J call TRBJ2-1; 10 nucleotides agree with TRBD2. V lost 4 bases to trimming and J lost 10 bases; unmatched junction nucleotides: 8. The CDR3 is 14 residues long. Germline V CDR1 and CDR2: SGHRS, YFSETQ.

The gene calls are TRBV11-2 and TRBJ2-4, with a possible D match to TRBD2 (6 bases). This CDR3 has 16 amino acids. Deletions cut 7 bases from V and 0 bases from J, with 16 bases between. Per the germline V gene, CDR1 is SGHAT and CDR2 is FQNNGV. The CDR3 nucleotides are TGTGCCAGCACCATCTCCGGGACTCCAGCCAAAAACATTCAGTACTTC. It yields the protein CASTISGTPAKNIQYF. The full variable domain, completed using reference TRBV11-2 and TRBJ2-4, is EAGVAQSPRYKIIEKRQSVAFWCNPISGHATLYWYQQILGQGPKLLIQFQNNGVVDDSQLPKDRFSAERLKGVDSTLKIQPAKLEDSAVYLCASTISGTPAKNIQYFGAGTRLSVL.

This clone occurred once. Other nucleotide sequences from this sample produce the same CDR3. This chain connects TRBV30 to TRBJ2-5; D gene ambiguous. CDR3 length: 11 residues. V was cut by 0 bases and J by 5 bases, with 4 bases left in between. Germline V gene lookup returns CDR1 GTSNPN and CDR2 SVGIG (reference sequence). The DNA of the CDR3 is TGTGCCTGGAGTGTACGGGAGACCCAGTACTTC. Its protein is CAWSVRETQYF.

J is TRBJ2-7 and V is TRBV27; the D is unclear. The ends were cut back, 4 bases at V and 6 bases at J, with 10 bases in the middle. This CDR3 is built from 12 residues. CDR1 is MNHEY, CDR2 SMNVEV, per germline (reference sequence). The CDR3 DNA sequence: TGTGCCAGCAGTTCAGGTCTCAGCGAGCAGTACTTC. Encoded protein: CASSSGLSEQYF.

Notes on this clone: This sample also contains other DNA sequences that code for the same CDR3. The chain is built from TRBV30 and TRBJ1-5; 7 bases map to TRBD1. V trimming: 1 base; J trimming: 6 bases; junction bases outside the gene matches: 3. The germline V gene has CDR1 GTSNPN and CDR2 SVGIG (reference sequence). CDR3 size: 13 residues. The CDR3: CAWSETGSQPQHF. The CDR3 DNA is TGTGCCTGGAGTGAGACAGGGTCTCAGCCCCAGCATTTT.

The chain joins TRBV27 to TRBJ2-7, with a possible D match to TRBD1 (6 bases). Trimming took off 4 bases at V and 0 bases at J, with 13 bases between the two ends. The CDR3 loop spans 15 amino acids. Germline V lookup: CDR1 MNHEY, CDR2 SMNVEV (reference sequence). This CDR3 is CASSYDRMSSYEQYF. The CDR3 DNA is TGTGCCAGCAGTTACGACAGGATGAGCTCCTACGAGCAGTACTTC.